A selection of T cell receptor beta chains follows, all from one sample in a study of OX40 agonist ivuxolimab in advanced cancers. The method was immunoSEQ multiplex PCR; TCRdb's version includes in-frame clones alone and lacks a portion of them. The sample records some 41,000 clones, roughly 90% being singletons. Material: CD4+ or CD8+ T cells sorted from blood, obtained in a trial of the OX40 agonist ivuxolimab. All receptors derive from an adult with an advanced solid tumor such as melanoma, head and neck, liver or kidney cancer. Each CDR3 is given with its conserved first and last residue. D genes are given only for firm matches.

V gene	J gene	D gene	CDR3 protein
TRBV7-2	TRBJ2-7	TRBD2	CASSLVGTSGYEQYF
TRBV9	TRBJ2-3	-	CASSVGTKPTSTDTQYF
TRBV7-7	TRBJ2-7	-	CASSSGLGEQYF
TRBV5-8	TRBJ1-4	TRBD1	CASSLGQGAEKLFF
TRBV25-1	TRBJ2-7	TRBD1	CASSDRGGTGVYEQYF
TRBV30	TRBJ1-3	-	CAWSTSSYSGNTIYF
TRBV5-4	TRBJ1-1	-	CASSLRVPNTEAFF
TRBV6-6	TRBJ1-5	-	CASSYPHRDQPQHF
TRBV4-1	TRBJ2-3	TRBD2	CASSQSTSGPENSPYF
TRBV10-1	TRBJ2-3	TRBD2	CASSESRGLAGGTQYF
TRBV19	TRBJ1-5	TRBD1	CASSWTGGGNQPQHF
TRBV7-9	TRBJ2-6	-	CASSPRAAYGANVLTF
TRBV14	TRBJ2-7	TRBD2	CASSQEAGGYYEQYF
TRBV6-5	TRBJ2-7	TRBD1	CASRPPGQGVHEQYF
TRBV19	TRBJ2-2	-	CASSIRGITGELFF
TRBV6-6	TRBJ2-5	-	CASSPHRVGEETQYF
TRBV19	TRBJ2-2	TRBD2	CASSWGGVSAGELFF
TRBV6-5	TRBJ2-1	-	CASTVVLDSYNEQFF
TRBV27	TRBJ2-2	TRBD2	CASSPGLAGLAGELFF
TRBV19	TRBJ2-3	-	CASTQTLLHTQYF
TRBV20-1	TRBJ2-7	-	CSGEESYEQYF
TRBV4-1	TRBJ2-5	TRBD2	CASSRPGLASQETQYF
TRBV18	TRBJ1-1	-	CASSPPETGPMNTEAFF
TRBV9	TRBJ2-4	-	CASSVEDGWAKNIQYF
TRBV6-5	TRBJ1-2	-	CASSAHLRYGYTF
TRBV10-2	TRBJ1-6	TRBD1	CASSESTTGDPPLHF
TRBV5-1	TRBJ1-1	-	CASSLDLRTNTEAFF
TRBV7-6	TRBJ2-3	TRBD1	CASSLGQAPDTQYF
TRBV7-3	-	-	CASSLTGGGYEQYF